A single sample gave rise to the 9 T cell receptor beta chains below, sequenced in a study of blood T cell repertoires in COVID-19. Sequenced by immunoSEQ multiplex PCR; TCRdb stores in-frame clones only, minus some. This sample has some 380,000 clones; about 87% occur once, and the top ten carry 1% to 1.5%. The specimen sequenced was PBMCs or T cells enriched from blood (not recorded which). These receptors all stem from a man aged 25-45 years who had recovered from COVID-19.

This rearrangement joins TRBV4-1 to TRBJ1-6; a weak D match, TRBD1 (5 bases). The CDR3 runs to 16 residues. The V end was cut by 0 bases, the J end by 9 bases, with 15 bases between. Germline values: CDR1 MGHRA, CDR2 YSYEKL. The CDR3 bases are TGCGCCAGCAGCCAAGAAGGGTCGACAGTAATTTCACCCCTCCACTTT. It translates to CASSQEGSTVISPLHF.

The chain employs TRBV7-9 and TRBJ1-4; no reliable D call. The CDR3 is 13 amino acids. The germline V and J ends were trimmed by 3 bases and 8 bases, with 10 bases remaining between them. Germline CDR1 and CDR2: SEHNR and FQNEAQ (reference sequence). The CDR3 sequence: CASSLGLREKLFF. Written as DNA, the CDR3 is TGTGCCAGCAGCTTGGGCTTACGGGAAAAACTGTTTTTT. Full variable domain (outside the CDR3, taken from reference TRBV7-9 and TRBJ1-4): DTGVSQNPRHKITKRGQNVTFRCDPISEHNRLYWYRQTLGQGPEFLTYFQNEAQLEKSRLLSDRFSAERPKGSFSTLEIQRTEQGDSAMYLCASSLGLREKLFFGSGTQLSVL.

The rearrangement joins TRBV6-5 to TRBJ2-5, with a tentative D call TRBD1 (6 bases). This CDR3 contains 14 residues. The V end was cut by 4 bases, the J end by 5 bases, with 14 bases between. Germline-derived CDR1 and CDR2 are MNHEY and SVGAGI. CDR3 in DNA: TGTGCCAGCAGTTTGGATGGGGGCCGGGAGACCCAGTACTTC. Its protein product is CASSLDGGRETQYF.

The chain joins TRBV4-1 to TRBJ2-1; no clear D gene. CDR1 MGHRA and CDR2 YSYEKL come from the germline V gene. CDR3 length: 16 residues. V shed 0 bases and J shed 3 bases, with 12 bases lying between them. The CDR3 loop is CASSQDQAARYNEQFF. For the CDR3, the DNA is TGCGCCAGCAGCCAAGATCAAGCCGCGCGCTACAATGAGCAGTTCTTC.

V and J are TRBV4-3 and TRBJ2-7, with D perhaps TRBD2 (5 bases). The V end lost 0 bases, the J end lost 0 bases, and 24 bases lay between the germline ends. The germline V gene encodes CDR1 LGHNA and CDR2 YSLEER. The CDR3 loop spans 20 amino acids. The DNA of the CDR3 is TGCGCCAGCAGCCAAGATAGGGCTAGCCCCCATAAGGCCAACTCCTACGAGCAGTACTTC. Translation: CASSQDRASPHKANSYEQYF.

This chain uses TRBV3-1 (or the pseudogene TRBV3-2) with TRBJ2-5; 12 positions agree with TRBD2. After removal of 2 bases from V and 5 bases from J, the junction contained 18 bases not matched to a gene. The germline V gene encodes CDR1 LGHDT and CDR2 YNNKEL (reference sequence). CDR3 length: 20 residues. CDR3 sequence: CASSQQTSGGGPGHLETQYF. CDR3 nucleotide sequence: TGTGCCAGCAGCCAACAGACTAGCGGGGGAGGACCGGGTCATTTGGAGACCCAGTACTTC.

This chain links TRBV7-7 with TRBJ2-3; D gene unclear. CDR3 length equals 13 residues. The germline gives CDR1 SSHAT, CDR2 FNYEAQ (reference sequence). Trimming took 4 bases from V and 2 from J, leaving 7 bases between them. Here the CDR3 reads CASSSRITDTQYF. CDR3 nucleotide sequence: TGTGCCAGCAGCTCCAGGATCACAGATACGCAGTATTTT.

Notes on this clone: Other nucleotide sequences in the sample specify the same CDR3. V usage is TRBV27 and J usage is TRBJ1-2; D not resolved. V lost 0 bases and J 7 bases, leaving 9 bases between the germline ends. The CDR3 has 13 amino acids. Germline CDR1 is MNHEY and CDR2 is SMNVEV (reference sequence). The CDR3 protein is CASSLSSSGGYTF. CDR3 nucleotide sequence: TGTGCCAGCAGTTTATCAAGTAGCGGTGGCTACACCTTC.

This CDR3 reads CASSPVDGQMGSPLHF. Written as DNA, the CDR3 is TGTGCCAGCTCACCAGTCGATGGGCAGATGGGTTCACCCCTCCACTTT. The chain employs TRBV18 and TRBJ1-6; D remains ambiguous. Germline CDR1 is KGHSH and CDR2 is LQKENI. The CDR3 spans 16 residues. V dropped 2 bases and J dropped 9 bases, with 17 bases sitting between them.